These 27 T cell receptor beta chains were all obtained from the same sample, sequenced in a study of blood T cell repertoires in COVID-19. Sequencing was performed with immunoSEQ multiplex PCR; in TCRdb, only in-frame clones are kept and a portion is missing. The sample lists approximately 100,000 clones; about four fifths were seen once. Sequenced: peripheral blood. These receptors were collected from a human donor in a cohort sampled during active COVID-19.

The rearrangement joins TRBV19 to TRBJ1-1; 8 bases are a match to TRBD1. Trimming removed 5 bases from V and 7 bases from J; junction bases left unmatched: 6. The V gene's germline CDR1 is LNHDA and CDR2 SQIVND (reference sequence). There are 13 residues in the CDR3. CDR3 in DNA: TGTGCCAGTAGTCCAATCGGACAGGGTGAAGCTTTCTTT. Its translation is CASSPIGQGEAFF.

The V gene is TRBV4-1, the J gene TRBJ2-7; 10 positions match TRBD1. Germline trimming cut 3 bases from V and 7 bases from J; bases unmatched to any gene: 9. The CDR3 spans 15 residues. Germline V lookup: CDR1 MGHRA, CDR2 YSYEKL. The CDR3 region is CASSHGQGVSGEQYF. In DNA form, the CDR3 reads TGCGCCAGCAGCCACGGACAGGGGGTATCTGGAGAGCAGTACTTC.

Only a few counts were recorded for this clone. V gene TRBV27 combines with J gene TRBJ2-7; 9 positions agree with TRBD1. From germline, CDR1 is MNHEY and CDR2 SMNVEV (reference sequence). The CDR3 sequence is 15 residues long. Trimming at V came to 3 bases and at J to 1 base, leaving 4 bases not matched to a gene. This CDR3 is CASSLAGTGSYEQYF. In DNA form, the CDR3 reads TGTGCCAGCAGTTTGGCCGGGACAGGGTCCTACGAGCAGTACTTC.

The rearrangement uses TRBV24-1 and TRBJ1-4; TRBD1 matches 8 bases. The CDR3 is 16 amino acids. V lost 3 bases to trimming and J lost 7 bases; unmatched junction nucleotides: 9. Germline V gene sequence: CDR1 KGHDR, CDR2 SFDVKD. The CDR3 spells CATSDNTGGPAEKLFF. The CDR3 nucleotides are TGTGCCACCAGTGATAATACAGGGGGACCGGCTGAAAAACTGTTTTTT.

The rearrangement joins TRBV5-8 to TRBJ1-1, with D uncertain. The germline V gene has CDR1 SGHTS and CDR2 YDEGEE. The CDR3 runs 15 residues. V was clipped by 0 bases and J by 1 base, with 10 bases between them. The DNA for the CDR3 is TGTGCCAGCAGCTTGGGAGGGCTAGGGAACACTGAAGCTTTCTTT. The encoded protein is CASSLGGLGNTEAFF.

The CDR3 region has the DNA TGTGCCAGCAGTTTCGGGACAGGGGTCCAAACTGTGGAGCAGTACTTC. It translates to CASSFGTGVQTVEQYF. The genes are TRBV28 and TRBJ2-7; 10 nucleotides agree with TRBD1. The V segment lost 3 bases and the J segment 7 bases; nucleotides outside the gene matches: 12. Germline V gene data show CDR1 as MDHEN and CDR2 as SYDVKM. The CDR3 is 16 residues long.

This clone was recorded only once. For the CDR3, the DNA is TGTGCCAGCAGCTTCCTGCTACTCGAGCAGTACTTC. Translated: CASSFLLLEQYF. V usage is TRBV7-2 and J usage is TRBJ2-7; D is unresolved. This CDR3 has 12 residues. Deletions cut 3 bases from V and 6 bases from J, with 9 bases between. Germline assignment: CDR1 SGHTA and CDR2 FQGNSA.

This chain links TRBV3-1 (or the pseudogene TRBV3-2) with TRBJ1-3; D might be TRBD1 (6 bases). The germline CDR1 and CDR2 sequences are LGHDT and YNNKEL (reference sequence). V was clipped by 3 bases and J by 0 bases, with 12 bases between them. The CDR3 consists of 16 residues. The CDR3 DNA follows: TGTGCCAGCAGCCAGGGACATCCGTTCTCTGGAAACACCATATATTTT. Translated: CASSQGHPFSGNTIYF.

V gene TRBV29-1 combines with J gene TRBJ1-5; TRBD1 might be the D (5 bases). Germline V lookup: CDR1 SQVTM, CDR2 ANQGSEA. This CDR3 spans 14 amino acids. Trimming shortened V by 6 bases and J by 2 bases, and 14 bases separated the two germline ends. The CDR3 reads CSVGGVGGNQPQHF. CDR3 in DNA: TGCAGCGTGGGGGGGGTAGGGGGCAATCAGCCCCAGCATTTT.

The chain recombines TRBV28 with TRBJ1-1, with D possibly being TRBD1 (6 bases). Trimming pared 3 bases from V and 5 bases from J, leaving 19 bases between. CDR3 length: 16 residues. Germline CDR1 MDHEN, CDR2 SYDVKM. The CDR3 DNA follows: TGTGCCAGCAGTTTTAGACGCGGTAGGGGGAATACTGAAGCTTTCTTT. Translation: CASSFRRGRGNTEAFF. The full variable domain, with the rest looked up from reference TRBV28 and TRBJ1-1, is DVKVTQSSRYLVKRTGEKVFLECVQDMDHENMFWYRQDPGLGLRLIYFSYDVKMKEKGDIPEGYSVSREKKERFSLILESASTNQTSMYLCASSFRRGRGNTEAFFGQGTRLTVV.

The chain employs TRBV5-8 and TRBJ2-5; 10 bases line up with TRBD2. Germline V CDR1 and CDR2: SGHTS, YDEGEE. J gave up 2 bases and V 0 bases, and 4 bases lay outside the gene matches. The CDR3 length is 16 residues. For the CDR3, the DNA is TGTGCCAGCAGCTTGGGTAGCGGGGGGATACAAGAGACCCAGTACTTC. It translates to CASSLGSGGIQETQYF.

This clone came up once. J is TRBJ2-5 and V is TRBV7-3; D is unresolved. Looked up from germline, CDR1 is SGHTA and CDR2 is FQGTGA. Trimming shortened V by 4 bases and J by 4 bases, and 13 bases separated the two germline ends. The CDR3 is made up of 14 amino acids. The CDR3 DNA is TGTGCCAGCAGCTCCTCCGGGTTGGGAGAGACCCAGTACTTC. It yields the protein CASSSSGLGETQYF.

The chain employs TRBV4-2 and TRBJ2-7; TRBD2 aligns across 7 bases. With 1 base clipped from V and 3 bases from J, the junction kept 3 bases outside the gene matches. CDR3 length equals 14 residues. CDR1 and CDR2 from the germline V gene are LGHNA and YNFKEQ. CDR3 nucleotide sequence: TGTGCCAGCAGCCAAGCGACTAGCAACTACGAGCAGTACTTC. This encodes CASSQATSNYEQYF.

This clone was seen ten or more times. The rearrangement uses TRBV18 and TRBJ1-1, with 8 bases fitting TRBD1. V lost 2 bases to trimming and J lost 7 bases; unmatched junction nucleotides: 6. Per the germline V gene, CDR1 is KGHSH and CDR2 is LQKENI. The CDR3 is made up of 14 amino acids. CDR3 amino acids: CASSPNFGTGEAFF. The CDR3, as DNA: TGTGCCAGCTCACCAAACTTTGGGACAGGTGAAGCTTTCTTT.

V is TRBV24-1 and J is TRBJ2-7, with TRBD2 matching over 10 bases. V lost 3 bases to trimming and J lost 2 bases; unmatched junction nucleotides: 3. The germline V gene has CDR1 KGHDR and CDR2 SFDVKD. The CDR3 consists of 15 residues. CDR3 bases: TGTGCCACCAGTGATCCTAGCGGGGGTGCCTACGAGCAGTACTTC. Amino acids: CATSDPSGGAYEQYF.

This clone was counted a single time. The chain uses TRBV11-2 and TRBJ1-3; D unresolved. Trimming stripped 5 bases from V and 0 bases from J, with 11 bases between. This CDR3 has 15 amino acids. The germline V gene encodes CDR1 SGHAT and CDR2 FQNNGV. CDR3 sequence reads: CASSLLLGSGNTIYF. In DNA form, the CDR3 reads TGTGCCAGCAGCCTCCTCCTAGGCTCTGGAAACACCATATATTTT.

This clone was detected many times. The chain couples TRBV18 to TRBJ2-5, with 7 bases lining up with TRBD1. V lost 5 bases, J lost 2 bases, and 2 bases stayed unmatched. This CDR3 contains 13 residues. Germline V lookup: CDR1 KGHSH, CDR2 LQKENI. The CDR3 DNA sequence: TGTGCCAGCTCATCGGGACAGCAAGAGACCCAGTACTTC. This gives the protein CASSSGQQETQYF.

This clone came up a few times. The chain employs TRBV3-1 (or the pseudogene TRBV3-2) and TRBJ2-7; no definite D call. CDR1 and CDR2 from the germline V gene are LGHDT and YNNKEL (reference sequence). This CDR3 comprises 14 residues. Trimming cost V 1 base and J 3 bases, with 10 bases left between them. The CDR3 region is CASSQANSVYEQYF. CDR3 bases: TGTGCCAGCAGCCAAGCAAATAGTGTCTACGAGCAGTACTTC.

J is TRBJ2-7 and V is TRBV9; 10 nucleotides line up with TRBD2. The CDR3 is 15 residues long. Germline V CDR1 and CDR2: SGDLS, YYNGEE. V lost 4 bases to trimming and J lost 2 bases; unmatched junction nucleotides: 6. CDR3 in amino acids: CASSPGLAEPYEQYF. Here the CDR3 DNA reads TGTGCCAGCAGCCCCGGACTAGCGGAACCCTACGAGCAGTACTTC.

The chain uses TRBV3-1 (or the pseudogene TRBV3-2) and TRBJ2-2; 7 bases are shared with TRBD2. Per germline, CDR1 LGHDT and CDR2 YNNKEL (reference sequence). With V trimmed by 3 bases and J by 1 base, 8 bases remained unmatched. The CDR3 is made up of 17 amino acids. CDR3 sequence: CASSQEPGLLNTGELFF. CDR3 nucleotide sequence: TGTGCCAGCAGCCAGGAACCGGGACTACTGAACACCGGGGAGCTGTTTTTT.

This clone was detected a few times. The genes are TRBV6-2 or TRBV6-3 and TRBJ2-7; 8 positions match TRBD1. The CDR3 has 15 amino acids. Trimming cost V 3 bases and J 3 bases; bases outside gene matches: 7. The V gene's germline CDR1 is MNHEY and CDR2 SVGEGT. The CDR3 coding sequence is TGTGCCAGCAGTTATCTATCGGGACAGGTCTACGAGCAGTACTTC. Protein sequence: CASSYLSGQVYEQYF.

DNA of the CDR3: TGTGCCAGTGCCCGGGGGACTAGCGGGAGGGGCGAGACCCAGTACTTC. Residues: CASARGTSGRGETQYF. This chain links TRBV5-8 with TRBJ2-5; TRBD2 agrees at 16 bases. V shed 8 bases and J 5 bases; nucleotides not matched to a gene: 9. The CDR3 is 16 amino acids. CDR1 is SGHTS and CDR2 is YDEGEE in the germline V gene.

The V gene is TRBV19, the J gene TRBJ1-1; no firm D call. This CDR3 has 13 amino acids. Trimming stripped 5 bases from V and 3 bases from J, with 10 bases between. From germline, CDR1 is LNHDA and CDR2 SQIVND (reference sequence). The CDR3 DNA is TGTGCCAGTAGTCCGTCGGGTGACACTGAAGCTTTCTTT. Amino acid sequence: CASSPSGDTEAFF.

This chain joins TRBV28 and TRBJ2-7, with 8 positions matching TRBD2. J lost 3 bases, V lost 9 bases, and 7 bases had no gene match. CDR1 is MDHEN and CDR2 is SYDVKM in the germline V gene. The CDR3 covers 13 residues. CDR3 in DNA: TGTGCCAGTAATAGCGGGATCGTCTACGAGCAGTACTTC. Protein: CASNSGIVYEQYF.

This clone was counted a few times. The J gene is TRBJ2-7, the V gene TRBV20-1; a weak D match, TRBD2 (6 bases). Trimming pared 6 bases from V and 6 bases from J, leaving 12 bases between. This CDR3 has 11 residues. From germline, CDR1 is DFQATT and CDR2 SNEGSKA (reference sequence). This CDR3 is CSAQARGEQYF. CDR3 in DNA: TGCAGTGCCCAAGCGCGGGGCGAGCAGTACTTC.

This clone was counted only a few times. The V gene is TRBV6-6, the J gene TRBJ1-2; TRBD1 aligns across 8 bases. There are 16 residues in the CDR3. Germline V gene lookup returns CDR1 MNHNY and CDR2 SVGAGI (reference sequence). J gave up 0 bases and V 6 bases, and 9 bases lay outside the gene matches. The CDR3, as DNA: TGTGCCAGCAGATGGGGGACAGGCCAAGCTAACTATGGCTACACCTTC. This encodes CASRWGTGQANYGYTF.

The rearrangement links TRBV4-3 to TRBJ2-1, with 11 bases lining up with TRBD2. The CDR3 is 16 amino acids. The trim removed 4 bases at V and 6 bases at J, leaving 8 bases unmatched. Germline-derived CDR1 and CDR2 are LGHNA and YSLEER. The CDR3 coding sequence is TGCGCCAGCAGCCCCCAGGCACTAGCGGGGGTCAATGAGCAGTTCTTC. This codes for CASSPQALAGVNEQFF.